The source of this T cell receptor beta chain is a study of Ad26.COV2.S vaccination and SARS-CoV-2 variants. On this clone itself: The target antigen is unknown.

Study-level results: Comparability of non-spike TCR breadth was observed across vaccine and placebo recipients.

V shed 6 bases and J shed 6 bases, with 14 bases lying between them. The CDR3 totals 13 residues. Here immunoSEQ multiplex PCR was the method, and the copy in TCRdb shows in-frame clones only, minus some. The table has about 680,000 clones, more than 80% seen once. Treatment specified: over 15 received Ad26.COV2.S at low or high dose, single or two shots; about 5 received placebo; per-sample allocation not given. Each sample was drawn 63 days after the first injection (of vaccine or placebo). This specimen consisted of peripheral blood, obtained in a trial of Ad26.COV2.S vaccine versus placebo. The source is a person aged 18-65 years who received the Ad26.COV2.S COVID-19 vaccine or a placebo. The J gene is TRBJ1-2, the V gene TRBV12-3 or TRBV12-4, with TRBD1 as a possible D gene (6 bases). The DNA of the CDR3 is TGTGCCAGCAGCCCCTGGACAGTTGATGGCTACACCTTC. This encodes CASSPWTVDGYTF.